This TCR beta chain was profiled in a study of blood T cell repertoires in COVID-19. Per the original data handling: Cell counts per sample came from amplifying reference gene primers. Here immunoSEQ multiplex PCR was the method, and the copy in TCRdb shows in-frame clones only, minus some. V and J calls and clone size are as listed in that table; D and trimming were resolved from the DNA. This sample yields about 90,000 clones, of which approximately 86% are seen a single time; about 1.8% belongs to the top ten. The CDR3 spans 14 residues. J was trimmed by 5 bases and V by 7 bases; bases with no gene match: 8. Germline CDR1 and CDR2: LNHDA and SQIVND (reference sequence).

Sequencing used peripheral blood. The rearrangement uses TRBV19 and TRBJ2-5; 9 nucleotides align to TRBD2. This TCR was recovered from a man at least 80 years old with acute or convalescent COVID-19. CDR3 nucleotide sequence: TGTGCCAGTAACGGCGGGAGGGCCGGGGAGACCCAGTACTTC. The encoded protein is CASNGGRAGETQYF.